This record looks at one TCR beta chain sequence and its context. This entry comes from a study of T cell repertoires and HLA-DP antigens. Some clones are missing from TCRdb's copy, which holds only in-frame ones; the method was immunoSEQ multiplex PCR. Among nearly 850 clones listed, around 50% were seen once. V lost 5 bases, J lost 4 bases, and 12 bases lay in between. Germline loops: CDR1 SGHTA, CDR2 FQGTGA. This CDR3 comprises 14 residues. Label stands for: CD137+ CD4 T cells sorted after culture with HeLa expressing allogeneic HLA-DP. Cells were stimulated with HeLa cells transduced with HLA-DPA1/DPB1, HLA-DM, invariant chain and CD80. After approximately two weeks, CD4+ cells were restimulated 20 to 30 h with the same allogeneic DPB1.

J is TRBJ2-1 and V is TRBV7-3; weak D call: TRBD2 (6 bases). The sequenced material came from alloreactive CD137+ CD4+ T cells from cultured PBMCs. Subset reported: CD137+ CD4+ cells sorted after around 24 h restimulation with the allogeneic HLA-DP-expressing HeLa cells. The TCR originated in a man aged 55 to 70 in good health and CMV-seronegative. CDR3 amino acids: CASSPKAGYNEQFF. In DNA, the CDR3 is TGTGCCAGCAGCCCCAAAGCGGGTTACAATGAGCAGTTCTTC.